The 21 T cell receptor beta chains given below trace back to one sample, sequenced in a study of T cell changes during pregnancy in multiple sclerosis. TCRdb's table, derived via immunoSEQ multiplex PCR, lists solely in-frame clones and lacks some. Of tens of thousands of clones in the sample, approximately 92% were seen once. Specimen: peripheral blood, collected in the third trimester of pregnancy. These receptors originate from a female donor with multiple sclerosis, enrolled in a pregnancy study.

This clone was counted once. This sequence joins TRBV5-6 and TRBJ1-4, with 9 bases aligning to TRBD1. Germline CDR1 is SGHDT and CDR2 is YYEEEE. The CDR3 totals 18 residues. V was pared by 0 bases and J by 8 bases, with 14 bases of the junction left unmatched. The DNA for the CDR3 is TGTGCCAGCAGCTTGGGGCCGGCAGGGGGACAGGGTCTAGAAAAACTGTTTTTT. Translation gives CASSLGPAGGQGLEKLFF.

The J gene is TRBJ1-5, the V gene TRBV19; 8 bases are shared with TRBD1. Germline lookup yields CDR1 LNHDA and CDR2 SQIVND (reference sequence). There are 16 residues in the CDR3. With 1 base clipped from V and 2 bases from J, the junction kept 4 bases outside the gene matches. In DNA form, the CDR3 reads TGTGCCAGTAGTATAGGGCAGGGGGCTCGCAATCAGCCCCAGCATTTT. Translating it yields CASSIGQGARNQPQHF.

The gene calls are TRBV11-2 and TRBJ2-7; D gene unclear. Trimming cost V 1 base and J 3 bases, with 7 bases left between them. Looked up from germline, CDR1 is SGHAT and CDR2 is FQNNGV. The CDR3 runs 13 residues. CDR3 in DNA: TGTGCCAGCAGCTTAGCACAGAACTACGAGCAGTACTTC. Translation: CASSLAQNYEQYF.

This chain links TRBV30 with TRBJ1-2; no reliable D call. Germline V CDR1 and CDR2: GTSNPN, SVGIG (reference sequence). Trimming stripped 1 base from V and 0 bases from J, with 9 bases between. The CDR3 is 14 residues long. CDR3 sequence: CAWSGTDTNYGYTF. The CDR3 nucleotides are TGTGCCTGGAGTGGAACAGATACTAACTATGGCTACACCTTC.

The genes are TRBV28 and TRBJ1-2; 8 positions match TRBD1. The CDR3 has 13 amino acids. The J segment lost 8 bases and the V segment lost 6 bases, leaving 8 bases of the junction unmatched. Germline V gene data show CDR1 as MDHEN and CDR2 as SYDVKM. The CDR3 is CASRTQGAGGYTF. CDR3 DNA: TGTGCCAGCAGGACGCAGGGGGCGGGGGGCTACACCTTC.

The rearrangement links TRBV7-2 to TRBJ2-1, with a weak D call TRBD2 (6 bases). Germline CDR1 SGHTA, CDR2 FQGNSA. The CDR3 is made up of 12 amino acids. Between the trimmed V and J ends, which lost 1 base and 13 bases, there was a span of 11 bases. CDR3 in DNA: TGTGCCAGCAGCTTAGGACTAGGTCTTCAGTTCTTC. Protein product: CASSLGLGLQFF.

The rearrangement links TRBV9 to TRBJ2-7, with TRBD1 identical over 7 bases. Germline lookup yields CDR1 SGDLS and CDR2 YYNGEE. The length of the CDR3 is 14 residues. Trimming took 3 bases from V and 5 from J; bases not matched to a gene: 8. Here the CDR3 reads CASSARQGGNEQYF. CDR3 DNA: TGTGCCAGCAGCGCCCGACAGGGCGGCAACGAGCAGTACTTC.

The CDR3: CASSIGVAADTQYF. Written as DNA, the CDR3 is TGTGCCAGCTCGATAGGGGTCGCGGCAGATACGCAGTATTTT. The V and J genes are TRBV7-2 and TRBJ2-3; perhaps TRBD1 as D (5 bases). The germline CDR1 and CDR2 sequences are SGHTA and FQGNSA. This CDR3 spans 14 amino acids. Between the trimmed V and J ends, which lost 8 bases and 4 bases, there was a span of 16 bases.

This rearrangement joins TRBV29-1 to TRBJ1-2; 10 bases match TRBD1. The J segment lost 6 bases and the V segment lost 1 base, leaving 5 bases of the junction unmatched. This CDR3 has 14 residues. Looked up from germline, CDR1 is SQVTM and CDR2 is ANQGSEA. CDR3 sequence reads: CSVEGTGGVDGYTF. The CDR3 DNA reads TGCAGCGTTGAAGGGACAGGGGGGGTAGATGGCTACACCTTC.

The chain is built from TRBV23-1 and TRBJ2-4; D might be TRBD1 (7 bases). TRBV23-1 is flagged as an ORF with uncertain function. The CDR3 length is 15 residues. V gave up 8 bases and J gave up 0 bases, with 14 bases separating them. The CDR3 coding sequence is TGCGCCAGCGGCCGACAGGGACTAGCCAAAAACATTCAGTACTTC. It yields the protein CASGRQGLAKNIQYF.

The rearrangement uses TRBV4-1 and TRBJ1-6, with a possible D match to TRBD1 (5 bases). Trimming shortened V by 4 bases and J by 5 bases, and 12 bases separated the two germline ends. Germline V gene data show CDR1 as MGHRA and CDR2 as YSYEKL. The CDR3 runs 15 residues. CDR3 in DNA: TGCGCCAGCAGCCTCGGGGGATTGAATAATTCACCCCTCCACTTT. Translation gives CASSLGGLNNSPLHF.

A single count supports this clone. The rearrangement joins TRBV5-1 to TRBJ2-7, with 8 bases identical to TRBD1. This CDR3 has 14 amino acids. Germline V gene data show CDR1 as SGHRS and CDR2 as YFSETQ. V trimming: 4 bases; J trimming: 1 base; junction bases outside the gene matches: 4. The CDR3 coding sequence is TGCGCCAGCAGCCAGTGGACAGGGTCCTACGAGCAGTACTTC. Residues: CASSQWTGSYEQYF.

The V call is TRBV6-1, the J call TRBJ1-3; D not certain. The CDR3 consists of 12 residues. The germline CDR1 and CDR2 sequences are MNHNS and SASEGT. V was shortened by 5 bases and J by 4 bases, with 6 bases between the two germline ends. CDR3 sequence: CASSQQGNTIYF. As DNA, the CDR3 is TGTGCCAGCAGTCAACAAGGAAACACCATATATTTT.

The V gene is TRBV7-9, the J gene TRBJ1-1; D is unclear. Looked up from germline, CDR1 is SEHNR and CDR2 is FQNEAQ (reference sequence). This CDR3 has 14 residues. V was trimmed by 1 base and J by 3 bases, leaving 9 bases between them. The CDR3 coding sequence is TGTGCCAGCAGCTTAGTCCGCGGAGACACTGAAGCTTTCTTT. Translated, it gives CASSLVRGDTEAFF.

The rearrangement links TRBV29-1 to TRBJ1-1; 7 bases are a match to TRBD1. There are 14 residues in the CDR3. Trimming cost V 6 bases and J 6 bases; bases outside gene matches: 13. CDR1 and CDR2 from the germline V gene are SQVTM and ANQGSEA. The DNA for the CDR3 is TGCAGCGTGGACAAGACAGGGAATTGGGCTGAAGCTTTCTTT. Translating it yields CSVDKTGNWAEAFF.

The chain recombines TRBV7-7 with TRBJ2-1; D is ambiguous. V lost 2 bases, J lost 4 bases, and 6 bases lay in between. Germline V gene data show CDR1 as SSHAT and CDR2 as FNYEAQ (reference sequence). The CDR3 has 13 amino acids. For the CDR3, the DNA is TGTGCCAGCAGCTTAACAAATTACAATGAGCAGTTCTTC. This translates into CASSLTNYNEQFF.

There are a few counts of this clone. The CDR3 here is CAIAGASGNTIYF. CDR3 in DNA: TGTGCCATCGCAGGTGCTTCTGGAAACACCATATATTTT. This chain joins TRBV6-4 and TRBJ1-3; unclear D gene. CDR1 and CDR2 from the germline V gene are MRHNA and SNTAGT. The V end lost 10 bases, the J end lost 1 base, and 11 bases lay between the germline ends. CDR3 length: 13 residues.

This chain's CDR3 is CASISGQGALGYTF. The CDR3 nucleotides read TGTGCCAGCATTTCCGGACAGGGGGCCTTAGGCTACACCTTC. This sequence joins TRBV7-9 and TRBJ1-2, with 11 bases matching TRBD1. The CDR3 has 14 amino acids. Trimming at V came to 7 bases and at J to 8 bases, leaving 9 bases not matched to a gene. Germline CDR1 SEHNR, CDR2 FQNEAQ (reference sequence).

This rearrangement joins TRBV6-1 to TRBJ2-7; 9 positions agree with TRBD2. Germline values: CDR1 MNHNS, CDR2 SASEGT. The CDR3 has 15 amino acids. J was trimmed by 0 bases and V by 6 bases; bases with no gene match: 6. CDR3 region: CASRDRTSASYEQYF. DNA of the CDR3: TGTGCCAGCAGGGACCGGACTAGCGCCTCCTACGAGCAGTACTTC.

The rearrangement uses TRBV7-9 and TRBJ2-6, with TRBD2 as a possible D gene (6 bases). Germline CDR1 and CDR2: SEHNR and FQNEAQ (reference sequence). This CDR3 is built from 16 residues. The V and J ends lost 6 bases and 2 bases respectively, with 14 bases between them. CDR3 coding DNA: TGTGCCAGCAGAAGAAGTACGGGGGCTGGGGCCAACGTCCTGACTTTC. This translates into CASRRSTGAGANVLTF.

The chain joins TRBV6-5 to TRBJ1-1; 7 nucleotides match TRBD1. Germline V gene sequence: CDR1 MNHEY, CDR2 SVGAGI. This CDR3 has 14 residues. V shed 6 bases and J 0 bases; nucleotides not matched to a gene: 4. CDR3 in amino acids: CASREQGMNTEAFF. The CDR3 nucleotides read TGTGCCAGCAGGGAACAGGGGATGAACACTGAAGCTTTCTTT.